The following is a TCR beta chain sequence with its context. These data are taken from a study of blood T cell repertoires in COVID-19. Study summary: Specimens from acute and convalescent COVID-19 originated in the United States, Italy and Spain. PBMCs, B-cell-depleted T cells, or T cells were the source of the cDNA or gDNA that made up the material.

Authors' processing steps: Nucleated cell number was recorded as an estimate derived from reference gene primer amplification. The repertoire was sequenced with immunoSEQ multiplex PCR; TCRdb's copy has only in-frame clones and lacks some. The V and J calls and clone size are taken from that table; D and trimming were inferred from the DNA. This sample has hundreds of thousands of clones, with 85% to 90% found just once. Germline CDR1 LGHNA, CDR2 YNFKEQ. The junction had 11 bases not matched to a gene; V was cut back by 6 bases and J by 0 bases. There are 18 residues in the CDR3. The material sequenced was peripheral blood. This TCR came from a woman younger than 30 with acute or convalescent COVID-19. The rearrangement uses TRBV4-2 and TRBJ1-6; TRBD1 matches 7 bases. In DNA form, the CDR3 reads TGTGCCAGCAGACAGAACAGGGGTCAGAGCTCCTATAATTCACCCCTCCACTTT. This translates into CASRQNRGQSSYNSPLHF.